This T cell receptor (beta chain) was captured in a study of blood T cells in healthy people across ages. The CDR3 totals 17 residues. Trimming removed 5 bases from V and 7 bases from J, with 24 bases in between. Germline-derived CDR1 and CDR2 are KGHSH and LQKENI. A second PCR of roughly 6 to 12 cycles used a sample-barcoded 5' primer and a J-beta primer mix. Individual samples furnished no less than 3 million CDR3-containing paired-end reads apiece. TCRdb fed the 5' RACE reads into MiXCR, producing one record per CDR3 protein. The table shows more than 650,000 distinct CDR3 sequences, with 22% occurring only once.

This TCR derives from a man aged 65-85 years in good health. The sequencing sample was made of blood. V is TRBV18 and J is TRBJ1-5; D might be TRBD1 (6 bases). CDR3 DNA: TGTGCCAGCTCATCATCCAGCCGGGTCTCAGGGGTCCAGCCCCAGCATTTT. Translated: CASSSSSRVSGVQPQHF.